The 14 T cell receptor beta chains presented below share a single source sample, sequenced in a study of lymphopenia after photon versus proton radiotherapy. Method: immunoSEQ multiplex PCR; TCRdb's copy keeps in-frame clones and lacks some. Of 70,000 or so clones listed, around 92% are singletons. Material: peripheral blood, obtained from a patient treated with photon-based radiotherapy. Every receptor here comes from a woman in her thirties or forties with cholangiocarcinoma.

This sequence joins TRBV30 and TRBJ1-3; the D gene is possibly TRBD1 (6 bases). The CDR3 has 14 amino acids. CDR1 and CDR2 from the germline V gene are GTSNPN and SVGIG (reference sequence). V lost 2 bases and J 0 bases, leaving 8 bases between the germline ends. CDR3 sequence (DNA): TGTGCCTGGAGTCCCAGGGGCTCTGGAAACACCATATATTTT. Its protein is CAWSPRGSGNTIYF.

This chain uses TRBV2 with TRBJ2-1, with 10 positions matching TRBD2. Germline V gene sequence: CDR1 SNHLY, CDR2 FYNNEI. This CDR3 comprises 15 residues. After removal of 7 bases from V and 4 bases from J, the junction contained 7 bases not matched to a gene. CDR3 protein: CASNGPAGGYNEQFF. CDR3 DNA: TGTGCCAGCAACGGGCCAGCGGGGGGGTACAATGAGCAGTTCTTC.

The V gene is TRBV29-1, the J gene TRBJ1-1; maybe TRBD1 (6 bases). Trimming left V 1 base short and J 3 bases short, with 9 bases between. Germline loops: CDR1 SQVTM, CDR2 ANQGSEA. The CDR3 has 13 residues. DNA of the CDR3: TGCAGCGTTGAAGTTGCAGGGGACACTGAAGCTTTCTTT. As protein: CSVEVAGDTEAFF.

The gene calls are TRBV4-1 and TRBJ1-3; unclear D gene. This CDR3 spans 14 amino acids. Germline CDR1 and CDR2: MGHRA and YSYEKL. Trimming stripped 5 bases from V and 2 bases from J, with 10 bases between. CDR3 DNA sequence: TGCGCCAGCAGCTCCTCCGGGACTGGAAACACCATATATTTT. Its protein is CASSSSGTGNTIYF.

The chain links TRBV9 to TRBJ1-1, with TRBD1 matching 11 bases. The CDR3 has 15 residues. Trimming removed 2 bases from V and 4 bases from J; junction bases left unmatched: 4. CDR1 SGDLS and CDR2 YYNGEE come from the germline V gene. The CDR3 bases are TGTGCCAGCAGCGTCGGGACAGGGGGTTCCACTGAAGCTTTCTTT. Amino acid sequence: CASSVGTGGSTEAFF.

The CDR3 here is CASSQALGTANNYGYTF. CDR3 in DNA: TGCGCCAGCAGCCAAGCCCTTGGGACAGCTAATAACTATGGCTACACCTTC. The gene calls are TRBV4-3 and TRBJ1-2, with TRBD1 matching 7 bases. CDR1 is LGHNA, CDR2 YSLEER, per germline. J lost 1 base, V lost 1 base, and 9 bases had no gene match. The CDR3 has 17 amino acids.

This chain connects TRBV6-1 to TRBJ2-1; D may be TRBD1 or TRBD2 (6 bases each). Germline CDR1 is MNHNS and CDR2 is SASEGT. V was pared by 4 bases and J by 3 bases, with 13 bases between. The CDR3 runs 15 residues. CDR3 bases: TGTGCCAGCAGTGCCGGGGGCCCCTTCTACAATGAGCAGTTCTTC. Residues: CASSAGGPFYNEQFF.

This rearrangement joins TRBV10-1 to TRBJ1-6; D not resolved. V lost 5 bases to trimming and J lost 7 bases, with 12 bases between them. The CDR3 contains 14 residues. Germline loops: CDR1 WNHNN, CDR2 SYGVQD (reference sequence). The CDR3 here is CASSKERVNSPLHF. In nucleotides, the CDR3 is TGCGCCAGCAGTAAGGAAAGGGTAAATTCACCCCTCCACTTT.

The gene calls are TRBV2 and TRBJ2-2; the match to TRBD2 covers 10 bases. Germline values: CDR1 SNHLY, CDR2 FYNNEI. The trim removed 8 bases at V and 5 bases at J, leaving 14 bases unmatched. This CDR3 has 17 amino acids. CDR3 loop: CASAGTSVNRGTGELFF. The DNA for the CDR3 is TGTGCCAGCGCCGGGACTAGCGTTAATCGGGGGACCGGGGAGCTGTTTTTT.

The CDR3 reads CASSPLPGLANTGELFF. CDR3 DNA: TGTGCCAGCAGCCCCCTTCCGGGACTAGCGAACACCGGGGAGCTGTTTTTT. This sequence joins TRBV7-3 and TRBJ2-2; 8 bases line up with TRBD2. Germline V gene data show CDR1 as SGHTA and CDR2 as FQGTGA. The CDR3 runs 17 residues. V was clipped by 5 bases and J by 0 bases; unmatched bases: 8.

The table lists this clone with a count of one. The chain recombines TRBV29-1 with TRBJ1-3; TRBD1 aligns across 7 bases. V lost 2 bases to trimming and J lost 0 bases; unmatched junction nucleotides: 7. The CDR3 runs 16 residues. CDR1 and CDR2 (germline): SQVTM, ANQGSEA. In DNA, the CDR3 is TGCAGCGTTGAAATAACAGGGGACTTCTCTGGAAACACCATATATTTT. Its translation: CSVEITGDFSGNTIYF.

The genes are TRBV6-1 and TRBJ2-3; D is possibly TRBD1 (6 bases). Germline CDR1 MNHNS, CDR2 SASEGT. Trimming cost V 7 bases and J 2 bases, with 13 bases left between them. The CDR3 spans 14 residues. CDR3 residues: CASKSDRITDTQYF. In DNA form, the CDR3 reads TGTGCCAGCAAATCTGACAGGATCACAGATACGCAGTATTTT.

This clone is a singleton in its sample. The V and J genes are TRBV28 and TRBJ1-1; D is ambiguous. Trimming shortened V by 3 bases and J by 0 bases, and 8 bases separated the two germline ends. Germline CDR1 and CDR2: MDHEN and SYDVKM. The CDR3 contains 14 residues. Here the CDR3 reads CASSLGSLNTEAFF. The CDR3, as DNA: TGTGCCAGCAGTTTGGGTAGCCTGAACACTGAAGCTTTCTTT.

The chain links TRBV28 to TRBJ2-3, with unresolved D. V was shortened by 6 bases and J by 0 bases, with 13 bases between the two germline ends. Germline assignment: CDR1 MDHEN and CDR2 SYDVKM. The CDR3 length is 15 residues. In DNA form, the CDR3 reads TGTGCCAGCAGCCCCGGTGACCCTAGCACAGATACGCAGTATTTT. Protein: CASSPGDPSTDTQYF.